This TCR beta chain was captured by sequencing in a study of shared clonotypes between healthy human individuals. V shed 3 bases, J shed 5 bases, and the junction held 8 bases outside the gene matches. Germline V gene sequence: CDR1 SGHVS, CDR2 FQNEAQ. The CDR3 covers 17 residues. CD8 cells classed as naive were CD45RO-negative and positively selected for CCR7, excluding terminally differentiated effector memory CD45RA+ cells. The study drew its donors from healthy HIV-negative adults without recent acute infections or vaccinations. Clones were read by immunoSEQ multiplex PCR, and TCRdb kept only the in-frame ones, dropping some. Altogether roughly 650,000 clones are present, approximately 96% being singletons, with the ten largest covering roughly 0.1%.

The rearrangement uses TRBV7-8 and TRBJ2-2, with 11 bases lining up with TRBD2. The source material was naive CD8+ T cells sorted from blood. The receptor was derived from a woman in her 30s in good health. This chain's CDR3 is CASSFFIAGGETGELFF. The CDR3 nucleotides are TGTGCCAGCAGCTTCTTTATAGCGGGAGGGGAAACCGGGGAGCTGTTTTTT.